These T cell receptor beta chains were read from a single sample in a study of metastatic and nonmetastatic thyroid tumors. TCRdb reanalyzed the PCR reads via MiXCR. The sample holds approximately 30,000 clones; roughly 15% are singletons and the top ten take around 6.3%. The sequenced sample consisted of blood. The receptor source for this set is a male donor with papillary thyroid cancer or a benign thyroid nodule (not recorded which). Some clones in this sample may be carry-over from other donors' samples. CDR3s include the opening cysteine and the closing phenylalanine or tryptophan. The D gene is left open where the match is weak. Clone size is not always given. Where it is, it says once, few, many or a class for expanded clones.

CDR3 protein	CDR3 DNA	clone size	V gene	D gene	J gene
CSSRPEGVYYGQYF	TGCAGTTCTAGACCCGAGGGGGTATACTACGGGCAGTACTTC	.	TRBV20-1	.	TRBJ2-7
CASSYSDTGELFF	TGTGCTAGCAGCTACAGTGACACCGGGGAGCTGTTTTTT	many	TRBV7-7	.	TRBJ2-2
CASSVTGAGNTEAFF	TGTGCCAGCAGCGTAACAGGGGCAGGGAACACTGAAGCTTTCTTT	many	TRBV9	TRBD1	TRBJ1-1
CASSQVITGSGYTF	TGTGCCAGCAGCCAAGTTATTACAGGGAGTGGCTACACCTTC	.	TRBV3-1	.	TRBJ1-2
CASRPGQDNSPLHF	TGTGCCAGCAGGCCGGGACAGGATAATTCACCCCTCCACTTT	.	TRBV3-1	TRBD1	TRBJ1-6
CASGVTSTNEKLFF	TGTGCCAGCGGGGTGACATCAACTAATGAAAAACTGTTTTTT	few	TRBV6-1	.	TRBJ1-4
CASSIIGSYNEQFF	TGTGCCAGTAGTATAATCGGCTCCTACAATGAGCAGTTCTTC	.	TRBV19	.	TRBJ2-1
CASSSASVLPSYEQYF	TGTGCCAGCAGCTCCGCTAGCGTCCTACCCTCCTACGAGCAGTACTTC	many	TRBV7-3	.	TRBJ2-7
CASSPDGQGNYGYTF	TGCGCCAGCAGCCCGGACGGACAGGGGAATTATGGCTACACCTTC	.	TRBV5-1	TRBD1	TRBJ1-2
CAWNFGLAGAQEQYF	TGTGCCTGGAACTTCGGACTAGCGGGGGCTCAGGAGCAGTACTTC	.	TRBV30	TRBD2	TRBJ2-7
CASRAGLAGGGADTQYF	TGTGCCAGCAGAGCGGGACTAGCGGGAGGGGGGGCAGATACGCAGTATTTT	many	TRBV6-5	TRBD2	TRBJ2-3
CASYSHRDISGELFF	TGTGCCAGTTACTCCCACAGGGATATTTCCGGGGAGCTGTTTTTT	many	TRBV27	.	TRBJ2-2
CASMAITEAFF	TGTGCCAGCATGGCGATTACTGAAGCTTTCTTT	many	TRBV11-2	.	TRBJ1-1
CASSLGGQGAGYGYTF	TGTGCCAGCAGCTTAGGTGGCCAGGGGGCAGGCTATGGCTACACCTTC	many	TRBV7-4	TRBD1	TRBJ1-2